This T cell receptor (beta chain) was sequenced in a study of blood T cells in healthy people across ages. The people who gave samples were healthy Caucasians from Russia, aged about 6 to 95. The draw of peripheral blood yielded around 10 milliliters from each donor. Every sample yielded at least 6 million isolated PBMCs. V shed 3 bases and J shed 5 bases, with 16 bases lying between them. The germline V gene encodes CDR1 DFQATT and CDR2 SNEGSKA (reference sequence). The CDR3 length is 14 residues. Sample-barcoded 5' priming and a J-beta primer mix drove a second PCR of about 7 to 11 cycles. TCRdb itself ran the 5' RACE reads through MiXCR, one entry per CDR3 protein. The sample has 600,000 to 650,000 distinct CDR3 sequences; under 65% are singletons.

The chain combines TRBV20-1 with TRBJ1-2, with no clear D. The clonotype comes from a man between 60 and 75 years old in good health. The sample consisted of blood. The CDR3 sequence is CSASNRAGSYGYTF. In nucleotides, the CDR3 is TGCAGTGCTAGTAATAGGGCAGGCTCATATGGCTACACCTTC.